Shown below are 9 T cell receptor beta chains from a single sample sequenced in a study of T cells after yellow fever vaccination. TCRdb passed the 5' RACE reads through MiXCR, listing each CDR3 protein once. This sample has under 500,000 distinct CDR3 sequences, with roughly 20% found just once. The sequences come from PBMCs, collected before the yellow fever booster vaccination. The receptors come from a man younger than 30 who received the YFV17D yellow fever vaccine.

The genes are TRBV5-1 and TRBJ2-1, with D maybe TRBD2 (5 bases). Germline CDR1 reads SGHRS; CDR2 reads YFSETQ. Trimming shortened V by 1 base and J by 6 bases, and 20 bases separated the two germline ends. The CDR3 runs to 17 residues. CDR3 sequence: CASSLRPSSLVPNEQFF. The CDR3 nucleotides read TGCGCCAGCAGCTTGCGGCCTAGCTCCCTTGTCCCCAATGAGCAGTTCTTC.

Ten or more counts support this clonotype. The chain couples TRBV20-1 to TRBJ2-1; 9 nucleotides agree with TRBD2. The CDR3 is made up of 15 amino acids. V trimming: 0 bases; J trimming: 2 bases; junction bases outside the gene matches: 2. From germline, CDR1 is DFQATT and CDR2 SNEGSKA (reference sequence). The CDR3 sequence: CSARDSGGPYNEQFF. The CDR3 coding sequence is TGCAGTGCTAGAGATAGCGGGGGACCCTACAATGAGCAGTTCTTC.

The chain has TRBV27 and TRBJ1-2; weak D call: TRBD1 (5 bases). Deletions cut 2 bases from V and 8 bases from J, with 15 bases between. CDR1 is MNHEY, CDR2 SMNVEV, per germline (reference sequence). This CDR3 has 14 amino acids. CDR3 DNA: TGTGCCAGCAGTTTAGTGGGGGGTCCCTCCGGCTACACCTTC. Its protein product is CASSLVGGPSGYTF.

This clonotype was found a few times. This rearrangement joins TRBV20-1 to TRBJ2-5, with D unclear. CDR1 is DFQATT, CDR2 SNEGSKA, per germline (reference sequence). V was clipped by 3 bases and J by 5 bases, with 13 bases between them. The CDR3 sequence is 13 residues long. The CDR3 reads CSASGPRPETQYF. The CDR3 bases are TGCAGTGCTAGCGGGCCCCGACCGGAGACCCAGTACTTC.

This clonotype was seen more than once but under ten times. The J gene is TRBJ2-3, the V gene TRBV10-3; 8 positions match TRBD1. Germline V gene lookup returns CDR1 ENHRY and CDR2 SYGVKD. V lost 6 bases to trimming and J lost 2 bases; unmatched junction nucleotides: 10. The CDR3 totals 16 residues. The CDR3 reads CAIRLGTGGSTDTQYF. DNA of the CDR3: TGTGCCATCAGACTCGGGACAGGAGGCTCCACAGATACGCAGTATTTT.

This clonotype was observed many times. This chain uses TRBV20-1 with TRBJ2-3; 9 positions match TRBD2. CDR1 and CDR2 from the germline V gene are DFQATT and SNEGSKA (reference sequence). The CDR3 totals 15 residues. V lost 2 bases, J lost 2 bases, and 5 bases stayed unmatched. The CDR3 spells CSARHQRGATDTQYF. CDR3 DNA: TGCAGTGCTAGACACCAGCGGGGGGCCACAGATACGCAGTATTTT.

Only a few counts were recorded for this clonotype. This is likely a read error, given that the CDR3 carries no conserved phenylalanine or tryptophan at its end. The DNA is left out, because the CDR3 cannot be placed on it with certainty; the CDR3 is given as TCRdb lists it. The chain couples TRBV11-3 to TRBJ2-3; TRBD1, the table's D call, was not compared with the DNA. Germline V gene sequence: CDR1 SGHNT, CDR2 YENEEA. The CDR3 sequence runs 9 residues, both termini included. CDR3 region: CASSLPAGG.

V gene TRBV3-1 combines with J gene TRBJ2-5; D might be TRBD2 (6 bases). The CDR3 spans 15 residues. V was cut by 0 bases and J by 3 bases, with 11 bases left in between. The germline CDR1 and CDR2 sequences are LGHDT and YNNKEL (reference sequence). The CDR3 spells CASSQEPGVEETQYF. DNA for the CDR3: TGTGCCAGCAGCCAAGAACCGGGGGTAGAAGAGACCCAGTACTTC.

The chain couples TRBV10-2 to TRBJ1-5; D ambiguous. Trimming pared 7 bases from V and 8 bases from J, leaving 6 bases between. Looked up from germline, CDR1 is WSHSY and CDR2 is SAAADI. The CDR3 has 10 residues. The CDR3 here is CASTEEPQHF. The CDR3 bases are TGCGCCAGCACAGAGGAGCCCCAGCATTTT.